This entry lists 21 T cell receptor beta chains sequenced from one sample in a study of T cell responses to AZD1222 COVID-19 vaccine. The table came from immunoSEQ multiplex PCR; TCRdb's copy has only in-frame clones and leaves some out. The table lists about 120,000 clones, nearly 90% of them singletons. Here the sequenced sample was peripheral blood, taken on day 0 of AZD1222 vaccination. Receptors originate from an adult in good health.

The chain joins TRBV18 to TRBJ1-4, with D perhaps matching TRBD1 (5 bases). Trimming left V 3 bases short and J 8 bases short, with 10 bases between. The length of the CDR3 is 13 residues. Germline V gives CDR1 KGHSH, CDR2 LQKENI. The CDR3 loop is CASSPGTAEKLFF. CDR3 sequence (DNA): TGTGCCAGCTCACCTGGGACGGCAGAAAAACTGTTTTTT.

The CDR3 nucleotides read TGTGCCAGCAGGGTAGCGGGGGGAAGCTCCTACGAGCAGTACTTC. It yields the protein CASRVAGGSSYEQYF. The chain is built from TRBV6-5 and TRBJ2-7; 10 positions agree with TRBD2. Germline CDR1 MNHEY, CDR2 SVGAGI. The CDR3 is 15 amino acids. J was trimmed by 0 bases and V by 6 bases; bases with no gene match: 5.

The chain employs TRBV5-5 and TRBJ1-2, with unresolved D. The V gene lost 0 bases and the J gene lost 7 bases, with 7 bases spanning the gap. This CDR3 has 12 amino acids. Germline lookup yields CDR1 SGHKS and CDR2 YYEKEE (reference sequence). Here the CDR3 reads CASSLDSGGYTF. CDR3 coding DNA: TGTGCCAGCAGCTTGGATAGTGGTGGCTACACCTTC.

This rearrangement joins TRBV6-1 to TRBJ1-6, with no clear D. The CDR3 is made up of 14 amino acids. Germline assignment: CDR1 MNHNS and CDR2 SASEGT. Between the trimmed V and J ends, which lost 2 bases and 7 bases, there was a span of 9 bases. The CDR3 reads CASSELDLNSPLHF. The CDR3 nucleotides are TGTGCCAGCAGTGAATTAGACCTAAATTCACCCCTCCACTTT.

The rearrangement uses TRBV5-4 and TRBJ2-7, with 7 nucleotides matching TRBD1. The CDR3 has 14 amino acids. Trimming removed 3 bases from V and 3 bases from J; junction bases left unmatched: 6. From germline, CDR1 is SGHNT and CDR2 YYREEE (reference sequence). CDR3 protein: CASSYSRDSYEQYF. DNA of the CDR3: TGTGCCAGCAGCTATTCCCGGGACAGCTACGAGCAGTACTTC. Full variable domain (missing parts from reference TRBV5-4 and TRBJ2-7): ETGVTQSPTHLIKTRGQQVTLRCSSQSGHNTVSWYQQALGQGPQFIFQYYREEENGRGNFPPRFSGLQFPNYSSELNVNALELDDSALYLCASSYSRDSYEQYFGPGTRLTVT.

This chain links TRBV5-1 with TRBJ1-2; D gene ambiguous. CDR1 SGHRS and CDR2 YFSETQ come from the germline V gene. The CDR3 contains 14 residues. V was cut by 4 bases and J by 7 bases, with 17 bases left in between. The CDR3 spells CASSPAASPGGYTF. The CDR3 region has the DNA TGCGCCAGCAGCCCCGCTGCATCTCCGGGTGGCTACACCTTC.

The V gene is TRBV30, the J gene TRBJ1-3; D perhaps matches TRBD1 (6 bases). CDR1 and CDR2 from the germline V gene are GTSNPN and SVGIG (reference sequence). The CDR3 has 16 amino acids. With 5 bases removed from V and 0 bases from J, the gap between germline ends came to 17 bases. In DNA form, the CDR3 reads TGTGCCTGGGGACGAGGACAGTATGGCTCTGGAAACACCATATATTTT. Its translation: CAWGRGQYGSGNTIYF.

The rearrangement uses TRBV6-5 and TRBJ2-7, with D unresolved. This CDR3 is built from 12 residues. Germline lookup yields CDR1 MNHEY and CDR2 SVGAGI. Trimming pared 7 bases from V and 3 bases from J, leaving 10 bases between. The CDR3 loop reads CASTSGRYEQYF. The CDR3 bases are TGTGCCAGCACGTCCGGTCGCTACGAGCAGTACTTC.

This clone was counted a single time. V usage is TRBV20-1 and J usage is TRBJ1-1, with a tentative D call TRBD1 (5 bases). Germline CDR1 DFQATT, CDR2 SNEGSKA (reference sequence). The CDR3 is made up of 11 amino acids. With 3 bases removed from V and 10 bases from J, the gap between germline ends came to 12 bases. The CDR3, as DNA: TGCAGTGCTAGGCCAGGACACGTAGCTTTCTTT. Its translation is CSARPGHVAFF.

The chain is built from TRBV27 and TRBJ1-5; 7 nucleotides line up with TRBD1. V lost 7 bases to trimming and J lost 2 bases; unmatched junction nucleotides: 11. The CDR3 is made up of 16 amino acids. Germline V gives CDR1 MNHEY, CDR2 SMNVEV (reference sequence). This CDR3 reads CASTDRFGTGNQPQHF. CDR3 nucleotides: TGTGCCAGCACGGACAGGTTCGGGACGGGCAATCAGCCCCAGCATTTT.

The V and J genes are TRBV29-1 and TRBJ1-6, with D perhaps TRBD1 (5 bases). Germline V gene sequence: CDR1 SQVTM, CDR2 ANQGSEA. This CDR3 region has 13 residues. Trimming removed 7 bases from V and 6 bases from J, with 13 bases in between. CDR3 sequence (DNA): TGCAGCGCCTGGGACGGAACTAATTCACCCCTCCACTTT. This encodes CSAWDGTNSPLHF.

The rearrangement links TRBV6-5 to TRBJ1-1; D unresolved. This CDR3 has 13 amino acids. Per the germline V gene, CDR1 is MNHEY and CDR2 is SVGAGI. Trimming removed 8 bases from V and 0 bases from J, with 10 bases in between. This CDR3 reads CASSFTMNTEAFF. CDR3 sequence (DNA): TGTGCCAGCTCATTTACCATGAACACTGAAGCTTTCTTT.

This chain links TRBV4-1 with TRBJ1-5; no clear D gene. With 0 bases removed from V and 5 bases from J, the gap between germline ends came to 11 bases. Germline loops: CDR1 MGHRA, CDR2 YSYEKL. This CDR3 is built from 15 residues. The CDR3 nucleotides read TGCGCCAGCAGCCAAGATTACAGTTTGGATCAGCCCCAGCATTTT. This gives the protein CASSQDYSLDQPQHF.

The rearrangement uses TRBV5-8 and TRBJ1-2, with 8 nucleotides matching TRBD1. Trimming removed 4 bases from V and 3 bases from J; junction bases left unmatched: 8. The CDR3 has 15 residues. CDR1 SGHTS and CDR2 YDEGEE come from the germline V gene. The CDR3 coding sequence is TGTGCCAGCAGCCCATGGACAGGGAAGTACTATGGCTACACCTTC. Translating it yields CASSPWTGKYYGYTF.

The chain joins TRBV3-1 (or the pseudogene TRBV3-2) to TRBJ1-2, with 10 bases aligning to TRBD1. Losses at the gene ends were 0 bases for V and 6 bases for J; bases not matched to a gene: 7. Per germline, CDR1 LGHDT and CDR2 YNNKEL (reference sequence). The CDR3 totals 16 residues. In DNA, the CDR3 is TGTGCCAGCAGCCAAGAGGTCGGGACAGGGGCGAATGGCTACACCTTC. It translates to CASSQEVGTGANGYTF.

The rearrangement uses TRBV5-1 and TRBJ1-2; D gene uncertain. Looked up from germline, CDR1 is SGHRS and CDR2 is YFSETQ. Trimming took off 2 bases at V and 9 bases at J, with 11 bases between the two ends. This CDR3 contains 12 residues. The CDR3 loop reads CASSFEGGSYTF. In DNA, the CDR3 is TGCGCCAGCAGCTTTGAAGGAGGTAGCTACACCTTC.

Here the CDR3 DNA reads TGTGCCAGCAGAGCGGGAGTAGCGCCCGAGCAGTACTTC. As protein: CASRAGVAPEQYF. The J gene is TRBJ2-7, the V gene TRBV7-9; 8 nucleotides match TRBD2. The ends lost 6 bases at V and 6 bases at J; junction bases unmatched: 7. Germline V gene lookup returns CDR1 SEHNR and CDR2 FQNEAQ (reference sequence). This CDR3 has 13 amino acids.

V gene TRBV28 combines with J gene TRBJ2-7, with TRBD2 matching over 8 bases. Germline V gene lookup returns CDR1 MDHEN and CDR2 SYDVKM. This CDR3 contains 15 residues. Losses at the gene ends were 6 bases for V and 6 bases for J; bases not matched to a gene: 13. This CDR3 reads CASSPLSGAGFEQYF. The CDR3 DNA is TGTGCCAGCAGCCCCCTTAGCGGGGCTGGCTTCGAGCAGTACTTC.

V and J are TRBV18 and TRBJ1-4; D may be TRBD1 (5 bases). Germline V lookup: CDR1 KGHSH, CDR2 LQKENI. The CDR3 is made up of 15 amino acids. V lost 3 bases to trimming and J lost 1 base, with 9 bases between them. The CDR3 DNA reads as TGTGCCAGCTCACCGTGGGGGTTAACTAATGAAAAACTGTTTTTT. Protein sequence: CASSPWGLTNEKLFF.

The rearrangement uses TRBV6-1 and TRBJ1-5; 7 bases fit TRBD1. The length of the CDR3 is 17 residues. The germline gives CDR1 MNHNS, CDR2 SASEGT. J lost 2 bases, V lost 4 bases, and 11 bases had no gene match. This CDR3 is CASSAFRQGFGNQPQHF. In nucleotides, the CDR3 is TGTGCCAGCAGTGCTTTTAGACAGGGCTTCGGCAATCAGCCCCAGCATTTT.

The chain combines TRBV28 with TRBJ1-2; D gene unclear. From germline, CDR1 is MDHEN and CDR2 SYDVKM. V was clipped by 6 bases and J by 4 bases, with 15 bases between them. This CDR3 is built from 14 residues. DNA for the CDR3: TGTGCCAGCAGCCCAAGTCTAGGAGGCTATGGCTACACCTTC. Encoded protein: CASSPSLGGYGYTF.